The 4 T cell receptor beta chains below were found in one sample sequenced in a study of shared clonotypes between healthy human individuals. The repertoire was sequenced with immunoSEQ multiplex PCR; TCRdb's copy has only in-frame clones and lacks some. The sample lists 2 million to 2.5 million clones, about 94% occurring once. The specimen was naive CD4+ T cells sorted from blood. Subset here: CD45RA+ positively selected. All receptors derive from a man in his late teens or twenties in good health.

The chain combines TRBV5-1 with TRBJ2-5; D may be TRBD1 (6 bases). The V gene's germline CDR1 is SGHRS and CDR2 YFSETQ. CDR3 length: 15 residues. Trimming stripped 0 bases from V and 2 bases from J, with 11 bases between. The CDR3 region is CASSLAIGQQETQYF. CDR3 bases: TGCGCCAGCAGCTTGGCCATCGGACAGCAAGAGACCCAGTACTTC. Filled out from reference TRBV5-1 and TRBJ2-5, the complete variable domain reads KAGVTQTPRYLIKTRGQQVTLSCSPISGHRSVSWYQQTPGQGLQFLFEYFSETQRNKGNFPGRFSGRQFSNSRSEMNVSTLELGDSALYLCASSLAIGQQETQYFGPGTRLLVL.

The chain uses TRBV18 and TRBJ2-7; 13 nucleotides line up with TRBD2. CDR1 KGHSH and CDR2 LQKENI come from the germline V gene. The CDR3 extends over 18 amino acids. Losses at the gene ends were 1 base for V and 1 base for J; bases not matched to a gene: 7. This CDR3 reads CASSPQRLAGGLSYEQYF. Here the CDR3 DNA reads TGTGCCAGCTCACCACAGCGACTAGCGGGAGGTCTTTCCTACGAGCAGTACTTC.

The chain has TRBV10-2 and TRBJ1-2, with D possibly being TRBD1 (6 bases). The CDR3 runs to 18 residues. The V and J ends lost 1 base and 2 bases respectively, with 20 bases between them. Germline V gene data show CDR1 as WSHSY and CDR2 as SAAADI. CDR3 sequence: CASSELGPAGARNYGYTF. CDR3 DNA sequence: TGCGCCAGCAGTGAGTTGGGCCCGGCGGGGGCGAGAAACTATGGCTACACCTTC.

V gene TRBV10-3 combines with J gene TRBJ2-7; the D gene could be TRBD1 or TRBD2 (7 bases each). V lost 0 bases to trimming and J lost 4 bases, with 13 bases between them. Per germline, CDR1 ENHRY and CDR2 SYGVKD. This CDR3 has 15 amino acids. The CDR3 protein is CAISESAGGGYEQYF. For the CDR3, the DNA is TGTGCCATCAGTGAGTCGGCAGGGGGAGGGTACGAGCAGTACTTC.